The next 16 T cell receptor beta chains were all read from a single sample in a study of a mutant IDH1 vaccine in newly diagnosed glioma. Assay: immunoSEQ multiplex PCR; the TCRdb copy retains only in-frame clones and omits some. The repertoire holds about 88,000 clones, with roughly four fifths as singletons. The time point is: baseline, week 1 (first vaccination visit). This sample's treatment: pre-vaccination baseline after standard-of-care therapy. Here the sequenced sample was PBMCs, taken from a glioma patient treated with radiotherapy, temozolomide or both. The receptor source for this set is a man in his forties with glioma. Some clones in this sample may be carry-over from other donors' samples.

This CDR3 reads CSARDSAMNTEAFF. For the CDR3, the DNA is TGCAGCGCGCGGGACAGTGCCATGAACACTGAAGCTTTCTTT. The V and J genes are TRBV29-1 and TRBJ1-1, with 7 bases aligning to TRBD1. Germline values: CDR1 SQVTM, CDR2 ANQGSEA. V was clipped by 7 bases and J by 0 bases; unmatched bases: 8. The CDR3 is 14 residues long.

In regard to this clone: The same CDR3 can be traced to other DNA sequences in this sample. The rearrangement joins TRBV5-4 to TRBJ2-1, with a weak D call TRBD2 (5 bases). CDR3 length equals 13 residues. Germline V gives CDR1 SGHNT, CDR2 YYREEE (reference sequence). Trimming removed 4 bases at V and 7 bases at J, with 12 bases between. Written as DNA, the CDR3 is TGTGCCAGCAGCCTCCGGGGTGGTAATGAGCAGTTCTTC. This gives the protein CASSLRGGNEQFF.

The V call is TRBV25-1, the J call TRBJ2-3; 7 bases line up with TRBD1. Germline CDR1 reads MGHDK; CDR2 reads SYGVNS. The CDR3 extends over 15 amino acids. The ends lost 0 bases at V and 2 bases at J; junction bases unmatched: 2. The CDR3 loop reads CASSEYRGNTDTQYF. CDR3 in DNA: TGTGCCAGCAGTGAATACAGGGGGAACACAGATACGCAGTATTTT.

This clone has a handful of counts. The chain links TRBV2 to TRBJ1-1; D call uncertain. CDR1 SNHLY and CDR2 FYNNEI come from the germline V gene. The V end was cut by 4 bases, the J end by 2 bases, with 11 bases between. The CDR3 consists of 14 residues. CDR3 coding DNA: TGTGCCAGCAGTGGTTGGGTAGTTAACACTGAAGCTTTCTTT. Translation gives CASSGWVVNTEAFF. Filled out from reference TRBV2 and TRBJ1-1, the complete variable domain reads EPEVTQTPSHQVTQMGQEVILRCVPISNHLYFYWYRQILGQKVEFLVSFYNNEISEKSEIFDDQFSVERPDGSNFTLKIRSTKLEDSAMYFCASSGWVVNTEAFFGQGTRLTVV.

This rearrangement joins TRBV4-1 to TRBJ2-5; D is uncertain. CDR3 length: 12 residues. Germline lookup yields CDR1 MGHRA and CDR2 YSYEKL. V lost 0 bases, J lost 3 bases, and 2 bases lay in between. CDR3 residues: CASSQDEETQYF. CDR3 DNA: TGCGCCAGCAGCCAAGATGAAGAGACCCAGTACTTC.

The V and J genes are TRBV29-1 and TRBJ2-1, with D perhaps TRBD1 (5 bases). The CDR3 is 12 residues long. In germline, CDR1 is SQVTM, CDR2 ANQGSEA. The V gene lost 7 bases and the J gene lost 2 bases, with 9 bases spanning the gap. The CDR3 loop reads CSALDTYNEQFF. The CDR3 coding sequence is TGCAGCGCCCTGGACACCTACAATGAGCAGTTCTTC.

This chain uses TRBV15 with TRBJ1-2; D perhaps matches TRBD1 (6 bases). The V end lost 6 bases, the J end lost 3 bases, and 20 bases lay between the germline ends. The germline CDR1 and CDR2 sequences are LNHNV and YYDKDF (reference sequence). The CDR3 runs 16 residues. CDR3 bases: TGTGCCACCAGTCAGAGAAAACCGGGGGCCGACTATGGCTACACCTTC. Translation: CATSQRKPGADYGYTF.

The rearrangement joins TRBV30 to TRBJ1-2, with TRBD1 matching over 9 bases. Germline V lookup: CDR1 GTSNPN, CDR2 SVGIG (reference sequence). The CDR3 covers 14 residues. Trimming at V came to 2 bases and at J to 7 bases, leaving 8 bases not matched to a gene. In DNA form, the CDR3 reads TGTGCCTGGAGTACCAACAGGGGGCTAGGTGGCTACACCTTC. Translation: CAWSTNRGLGGYTF.

This sequence joins TRBV9 and TRBJ1-1; D gene ambiguous. Trimming cost V 6 bases and J 1 base, with 13 bases left between them. The CDR3 sequence is 14 residues long. The germline V gene has CDR1 SGDLS and CDR2 YYNGEE. The CDR3 spells CASTRGGKNTEAFF. The CDR3 nucleotides read TGTGCCAGCACCCGGGGAGGGAAGAACACTGAAGCTTTCTTT. The entire variable domain, with the rest obtained from reference TRBV9 and TRBJ1-1, is as follows: DSGVTQTPKHLITATGQRVTLRCSPRSGDLSVYWYQQSLDQGLQFLIQYYNGEERAKGNILERFSAQQFPDLHSELNLSSLELGDSALYFCASTRGGKNTEAFFGQGTRLTVV.

The J gene is TRBJ1-2, the V gene TRBV10-3, with D unclear. Trimming left V 2 bases short and J 0 bases short, with 4 bases between. Germline V gene lookup returns CDR1 ENHRY and CDR2 SYGVKD. This CDR3 comprises 13 residues. CDR3 sequence reads: CAISERANYGYTF. Here the CDR3 DNA reads TGTGCCATCAGTGAGAGGGCTAACTATGGCTACACCTTC.

The CDR3, as DNA: TGTGCCAGCAGCCAACAACTAGCGGGGAAGGAGACCCAGTACTTC. This codes for CASSQQLAGKETQYF. The chain couples TRBV6-6 to TRBJ2-5, with 10 nucleotides matching TRBD2. The J segment lost 5 bases and the V segment lost 6 bases, leaving 9 bases of the junction unmatched. The germline V gene encodes CDR1 MNHNY and CDR2 SVGAGI (reference sequence). The CDR3 has 15 amino acids.

The V and J genes are TRBV6-1 and TRBJ2-1; TRBD1 matches 7 bases. The CDR3 length is 15 residues. Germline V lookup: CDR1 MNHNS, CDR2 SASEGT. The trim removed 6 bases at V and 6 bases at J, leaving 11 bases unmatched. Here the CDR3 DNA reads TGTGCCAGCAGCCTAGTCGGCGACAGGGTCAATGAGCAGTTCTTC. Residues: CASSLVGDRVNEQFF.

The rearrangement uses TRBV7-9 and TRBJ1-4; TRBD1 might be the D (5 bases). The CDR3 covers 16 residues. Germline V lookup: CDR1 SEHNR, CDR2 FQNEAQ (reference sequence). Trimming left V 2 bases short and J 0 bases short, with 10 bases between. This chain's CDR3 is CASSLRFRATNEKLFF. In DNA, the CDR3 is TGTGCCAGCAGCTTACGATTCAGGGCAACTAATGAAAAACTGTTTTTT. The full variable domain, rest sourced from reference TRBV7-9 and TRBJ1-4, is DTGVSQNPRHKITKRGQNVTFRCDPISEHNRLYWYRQTLGQGPEFLTYFQNEAQLEKSRLLSDRFSAERPKGSFSTLEIQRTEQGDSAMYLCASSLRFRATNEKLFFGSGTQLSVL.

The chain joins TRBV27 to TRBJ2-4; D is unclear. V dropped 5 bases and J dropped 3 bases, with 8 bases sitting between them. The length of the CDR3 is 13 residues. Germline V gives CDR1 MNHEY, CDR2 SMNVEV (reference sequence). In DNA, the CDR3 is TGTGCCAGCAGTAGCTACAGCAAAAACATTCAGTACTTC. It translates to CASSSYSKNIQYF.

In its sample, this clone was seen a few times. The chain employs TRBV14 and TRBJ1-3; D ambiguous. CDR1 is SGHDN, CDR2 FVKESK, per germline. Trimming cost V 4 bases and J 9 bases, with 7 bases left between them. The CDR3 is 11 residues long. The CDR3 nucleotides read TGTGCCAGCAGCCTGGGGAGCACCATATATTTT. Translating it yields CASSLGSTIYF.

The chain carries TRBV5-8 and TRBJ2-5, with TRBD1 as a possible D gene (6 bases). The germline V gene encodes CDR1 SGHTS and CDR2 YDEGEE. This CDR3 spans 13 amino acids. Trimming took 4 bases from V and 5 from J, leaving 12 bases between them. In DNA, the CDR3 is TGTGCCAGCAGCCTGACAGGTTTGGAGACCCAGTACTTC. It is translated as CASSLTGLETQYF.